The rows below give T cell receptor beta chains drawn from one sample of a study of T cells after yellow fever vaccination. One entry per CDR3 protein results from TCRdb running MiXCR on the 5' RACE reads. The table shows more than 20,000 distinct CDR3 sequences, with about 5.5% occurring only once. The specimen was PBMCs, either bulk or a sorted T-cell subset (CD4+, CD8+, memory, or dextramer-sorted; not recorded which), collected 15 days after the yellow fever booster vaccination. The receptor set was obtained from a man aged 25 to 45 who received the YFV17D yellow fever vaccine. The CDR3 runs from the conserved cysteine through the conserved F or W. The D gene is left open where the match is weak. Some rows mark clone size as missing; the rest say once, few, many or name a class of expanded clone.

v_call	clone_size	d_call	j_call	cdr3_nt	cdr3_aa
TRBV20-1	many	NA	TRBJ2-7	TGCAGTGCTAATCTCCCCGCCATCAGCTCCTACGAGCAGTACTTC	CSANLPAISSYEQYF
TRBV6-1	many	NA	TRBJ1-2	TGTGCCAGCAGTGAAGGTTTTAGGGGATCTTTCTATGGCTACACCTTC	CASSEGFRGSFYGYTF
TRBV5-1	many	TRBD1	TRBJ2-1	TGCGCCAGCAGCTTGCAGGGGGCCTACAATGAGCAGTTCTTC	CASSLQGAYNEQFF
TRBV7-2	many	NA	TRBJ2-2	TGTGCCAGCAGCAGATTAAGGACAAGCACCGGGGAGCTGTTTTTT	CASSRLRTSTGELFF
TRBV6-5	many	NA	TRBJ2-3	TGTGCCAGCAGTTACCGATCGCCAGGTTTCATACGCACAGATACGCAGTATTTT	CASSYRSPGFIRTDTQYF
TRBV11-3	many	NA	TRBJ2-2	TGTGCCAGCGGGGCAGGGCCAACCGGGGAGCTGTTTTTT	CASGAGPTGELFF
TRBV4-3	many	TRBD2	TRBJ2-2	TGCGCCAGCAGCCAAGAGATTAGCGGGGGAACCTCGAACACCGGGGAGCTGTTTTTT	CASSQEISGGTSNTGELFF
TRBV20-1	many	TRBD2	TRBJ2-1	TGCAGTGCCCTTTCAGCACTAGCGCTCTCGGGGAATGAGCAGTTCTTC	CSALSALALSGNEQFF
TRBV7-2	many	NA	TRBJ1-1	TGTGCCAGCAGCTTAACGAGACCCACTGAAGCTTTCTTT	CASSLTRPTEAFF
TRBV6-5	many	TRBD2	TRBJ2-4	TGTGCCAGCAGTTACTCGAGGTTCGGGGGGGCCAAAAACATTCAGTACTTC	CASSYSRFGGAKNIQYF
TRBV7-2	NA	NA	TRBJ2-6	TGTGCCAGCAGCTTACAGGGGCGGGCTGGGGCCAACGTCCTGACTTTC	CASSLQGRAGANVLTF
TRBV6-5	many	TRBD1	TRBJ2-3	TGTGCCAGCACCGAACGCCCCAAGACAGGGTTCGGGGCAGATACGCAGTATTTT	CASTERPKTGFGADTQYF
TRBV15	NA	NA	TRBJ1-1	TGTGCCACCAAAGAGGGAGGCACTGAAGCTTTCTTT	CATKEGGTEAFF
TRBV12-3/TRBV12-4	NA	TRBD2	TRBJ2-1	TGTGCCAGCAGTTTTTTGGGACTAGCGCGACATGAGCAGTTCTTC	CASSFLGLARHEQFF
TRBV6-5	many	NA	TRBJ2-7	TGTGCCAGCAGCCCCGTAGGAGGCTCCTACGAGCAGTACTTC	CASSPVGGSYEQYF
TRBV7-9	many	NA	TRBJ1-1	TGTGCCAGCAGCCTAATGACCGCCACTGAAGCTTTCTTT	CASSLMTATEAFF
TRBV30	many	NA	TRBJ1-5	TGTGCCTGGAGTCGAGGCTTGGGGCCCCAGCATTTT	CAWSRGLGPQHF
TRBV19	many	NA	TRBJ2-7	TGTGCCAGTAGTAAGGGGGACTCCTACGAGCAGTACTTC	CASSKGDSYEQYF
TRBV19	many	TRBD1	TRBJ1-1	TGTGCCAGTAGTACGGACAGGAGTTATCAAGCTGAAGCTTTCTTT	CASSTDRSYQAEAFF
TRBV7-6	many	NA	TRBJ1-3	TGTGCCAGCAGCGTCAGCGACTCTGGAAACACCATATATTTT	CASSVSDSGNTIYF
TRBV7-2	many	TRBD2	TRBJ2-7	TGTGCCAGCAGCAAGACCGAACTAGCGTTCAGCTCCTACGAGCAGTACTTC	CASSKTELAFSSYEQYF
TRBV12-3/TRBV12-4	many	NA	TRBJ2-1	TGTGCCAGCAGACCGGGGGACTTTAATGAGCAGTTCTTC	CASRPGDFNEQFF
TRBV5-1	many	TRBD1	TRBJ1-2	TGCGCCAGCAGCAAAGGGACAGACTATGGCTACACCTTC	CASSKGTDYGYTF
TRBV3-1	many	NA	TRBJ1-3	TGTGCCAGCAGCCAAGGATCCGGAAGCTCTGGAAACACCATATATTTT	CASSQGSGSSGNTIYF
TRBV28	many	NA	TRBJ2-5	TGTGCCAGCGGTTTGCGAATAGTCGAGACCCAGTACTTC	CASGLRIVETQYF
TRBV4-3	many	NA	TRBJ2-7	TGCGCCAGCAGCCAAGGAGCTAGTCCCTACGACTACGAGCAGTACTTC	CASSQGASPYDYEQYF
TRBV7-8	many	TRBD2	TRBJ2-5	TGTGCCAGCAGCTACCTAGCGGGGATACAGACCCAGTACTTC	CASSYLAGIQTQYF
TRBV6-5	few	NA	TRBJ2-3	TGTGCCAGCAGTTACGAAGGACCTCTTACGCAGTATTTT	CASSYEGPLTQYF
TRBV6-5	many	TRBD1	TRBJ2-1	TGTGCCAGCAGTTATAGAGGGACAGGGGAACGCAATGAGCAGTTCTTC	CASSYRGTGERNEQFF
TRBV12-3/TRBV12-4	many	NA	TRBJ2-7	TGTGCCAGCAGTTTAGGTAGCAGCGAGCAGTACTTC	CASSLGSSEQYF
TRBV3-1	many	NA	TRBJ2-2	TGTGCCAGCAGCCTCAGAACCGCCGGGGAGCTGTTTTTT	CASSLRTAGELFF
TRBV5-8	NA	NA	TRBJ2-3	TGTGCCAGCAGCTTGGGACAGACACTAAAGAGCACAGATACGCAGTATTTT	CASSLGQTLKSTDTQYF
TRBV30	many	NA	TRBJ2-5	TGTGCCTGGAGTCTAGGGGGTGAGACCCAGTACTTC	CAWSLGGETQYF
TRBV5-1	many	NA	TRBJ2-1	TGCGCCAGCAGCCCCTCTGGGGAGCTCTACAATGAGCAGTTCTTC	CASSPSGELYNEQFF
TRBV6-5	many	NA	TRBJ1-1	TGTGCCAGCAGTTACTCGGGATTCTGGGAGGACACTGAAGCTTTCTTT	CASSYSGFWEDTEAFF
TRBV20-1	many	TRBD2	TRBJ2-5	TGCAGTGCTAGAGATTTCCTAGCGGGATGGCAAGAGACCCAGTACTTC	CSARDFLAGWQETQYF
TRBV7-9	many	NA	TRBJ2-3	TGTGCCAGCAGCTTAGCGGGACCAGATACGCAGTATTTT	CASSLAGPDTQYF
TRBV7-2	many	NA	TRBJ2-1	TGTGCCAGCAGCTTAGGGTCAGAGGTCCCGTTCTTC	CASSLGSEVPFF
TRBV12-3/TRBV12-4	many	TRBD1	TRBJ2-1	TGTGCCAGCACCCGGACAGGGGAAAAAAATGAGCAGTTCTTC	CASTRTGEKNEQFF
TRBV7-2	many	NA	TRBJ2-3	TGTGCCAGCAGCTTAGCCCGGTCCCTTATAAAGTATTTT	CASSLARSLIKYF
TRBV20-1	many	NA	TRBJ2-4	TGCAGTGCCAGGTCGGTAGCGGCGGCGGGCAAAAACATTCAGTACTTC	CSARSVAAAGKNIQYF
TRBV28	many	NA	TRBJ1-5	TGTGCCAGCTGTAATGGCGGACGGATTAGCAATCAGCCCCAGCATTTT	CASCNGGRISNQPQHF
TRBV3-1	many	NA	TRBJ2-7	TGTGCCAGCAGCCAAGGTTCGGCGGGATACTCCTACGAGCAGTACTTC	CASSQGSAGYSYEQYF
TRBV2	many	NA	TRBJ1-6	TGTGCCAGGACCGGACCGACCTATAATTCACCCCTCCACTTT	CARTGPTYNSPLHF
TRBV5-1	many	TRBD1	TRBJ1-1	TGCGCCAGCAGCTTGGCAGGGGGTGGCACTGAAGCTTTCTTT	CASSLAGGGTEAFF
TRBV10-2	many	NA	TRBJ1-1	TGCGCCAGCAGGGAAACCCACAGGGCTGAAGCTTTCTTT	CASRETHRAEAFF
TRBV11-2	many	NA	TRBJ1-1	TGTGCCAGCAGCTTCCAGGGGAACACTGAAGCTTTCTTT	CASSFQGNTEAFF